This TCR beta chain was found in a study of blood T cells in healthy people across ages. Donors gave around 9.8 milliliters of peripheral blood apiece. This clonotype was detected a few times. Together with a sample-barcoded 5' primer, a J-beta primer mix was included in a second PCR lasting about 6 to 11 cycles. TCRdb re-analysed the 5' RACE reads in MiXCR, keeping a single row per CDR3 protein. The sample contains hundreds of thousands of distinct CDR3 sequences, 20% to 30% of which appear only once. The sample was also reused in another study, on T cells of mothers and their children. This second report adds: Researchers put all of the extracted RNA into cDNA synthesis, using around 1.5 ug per 15 ul. Sample barcodes plus 2-4 random nucleotides came from the M1S primer. Thymic selection shapes TCR recombination output similarly in related and unrelated pairs.

The clonotype was recovered from a boy aged 10-17 years in good health. Sequences were obtained from blood.

The CDR3 DNA reads TGTGCCAGCAGTGGGGCGGAGGGATTAACGCTTGCCAAAAACATTCAGTACTTC. As protein: CASSGAEGLTLAKNIQYF. V and J are TRBV12-3 or TRBV12-4 and TRBJ2-4; tentative D call: TRBD2 (6 bases). Trimming cost V 5 bases and J 1 base, with 21 bases left between them. The CDR3 has 18 residues.